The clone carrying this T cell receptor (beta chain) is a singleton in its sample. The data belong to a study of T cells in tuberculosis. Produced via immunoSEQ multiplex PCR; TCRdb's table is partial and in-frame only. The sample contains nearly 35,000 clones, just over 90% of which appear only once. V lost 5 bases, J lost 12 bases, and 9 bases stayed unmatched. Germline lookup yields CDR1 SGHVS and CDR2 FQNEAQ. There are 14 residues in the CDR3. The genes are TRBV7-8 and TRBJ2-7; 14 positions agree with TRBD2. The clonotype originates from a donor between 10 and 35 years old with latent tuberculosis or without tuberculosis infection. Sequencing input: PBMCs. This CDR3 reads CASSVGLAGAGPYF. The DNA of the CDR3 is TGTGCCAGCAGCGTGGGACTAGCGGGAGCAGGTCCGTACTTC. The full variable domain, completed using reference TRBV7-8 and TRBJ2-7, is GAGVSQSPRYKVAKRGQDVALRCDPISGHVSLFWYQQALGQGPEFLTYFQNEAQLDKSGLPSDRFFAERPEGSVSTLKIQRTQQEDSAVYLCASSVGLAGAGPYFGPGTRLTVT.